The rows below give T cell receptor beta chains drawn from one sample of a study of blood T cell repertoires in COVID-19. Generated by immunoSEQ multiplex PCR, the TCRdb table keeps only in-frame clones and is missing some. The sample has roughly 290,000 clones; approximately 83% are singletons. Sequencing was performed on PBMCs or T cells enriched from blood (not recorded which). The receptor source for this set is a woman in her 30s who had recovered from COVID-19. Each CDR3 is given with its conserved first and last residue. The D gene is left open where the match is weak. Clone size is given for some rows only: seen once, a few or many times, or a class if the clone is expanded.

D	size	J	V	DNA	CDR3
NA	NA	TRBJ2-7	TRBV19	TGTGCCAGTAGTATAGATCGGACAGCCCCTTTGGAGCAGTACTTC	CASSIDRTAPLEQYF
NA	NA	TRBJ1-1	TRBV28	TGTGCCAGCAGTGAGGGATACACTGAAGCTTTCTTT	CASSEGYTEAFF
TRBD1	NA	TRBJ1-1	TRBV29-1	TGCAGCGTTCTTCTCCGGACAGGGGTGGCTGAAGCTTTCTTT	CSVLLRTGVAEAFF
NA	NA	TRBJ2-2	TRBV19	TGTGCCAGTAGTATTCGGGGATCCACCGGGGAGCTATTTTTT	CASSIRGSTGELFF
TRBD2	NA	TRBJ2-7	TRBV7-9	TGTGCCAGCAGCCAGAGCGGGGTCCCCGAGCAGTACTTC	CASSQSGVPEQYF
TRBD1	NA	TRBJ1-1	TRBV6-5	TGTGCCAGCAGATACGGGACAGGGACTGAAGCTTTCTTT	CASRYGTGTEAFF
NA	NA	TRBJ1-1	TRBV11-2	TGTGCCAGCAGCTTAGAGGCGGCTTCGGCTGAAGCTTTCTTT	CASSLEAASAEAFF
NA	NA	TRBJ2-5	TRBV7-9	TGTGCCAGCAGCTCCGGTGGGGGCCGCGGGGAGACCCAGTACTTC	CASSSGGGRGETQYF
TRBD2	few	TRBJ2-1	TRBV16	TGTGCCAGCAGCCAAACCGGGACTAGCGGGAGGGCCGGGGAGCAGTTCTTC	CASSQTGTSGRAGEQFF
TRBD2	NA	TRBJ2-7	TRBV5-6	TGTGCCAGCAGTCTCAGCGGGGGACTAGACGAGCAGTACTTC	CASSLSGGLDEQYF
TRBD1	NA	TRBJ1-1	TRBV27	TGTGCCAGCAGTCGGACAGGGGGCACTGAAGCTTTCTTT	CASSRTGGTEAFF
NA	NA	TRBJ1-1	TRBV6-2/TRBV6-3	TGTGCCAGCAGTTACTCTGGAGGAATTACTGAAGCTTTCTTT	CASSYSGGITEAFF
NA	NA	TRBJ2-7	TRBV7-9	TGTGCCAGCAGCCCAAGTGGGCAGGCCTACGAGCAGTACTTC	CASSPSGQAYEQYF
TRBD2	once	TRBJ2-5	TRBV19	TGTGCCAGTAGTATAGAGGGCGGGAGGTACCAAGAGACCCAGTACTTC	CASSIEGGRYQETQYF
NA	NA	TRBJ1-2	TRBV18	TGTGCCAGCTCTCCAAACCCCTCTCCGGGAACCGGGAATGGCTACACCTTC	CASSPNPSPGTGNGYTF
NA	NA	TRBJ1-2	TRBV2	TGTGCCAGCAGTGATGGGGTGTCAGGGGAGCACTATGGCTACACCTTC	CASSDGVSGEHYGYTF
NA	NA	TRBJ1-4	TRBV11-2	TGTGCCAGCAGCTTCGGGGGGTGGAGAGGGGAAAAACTGTTTTTT	CASSFGGWRGEKLFF
NA	NA	TRBJ1-3	TRBV6-5	TGTGCCAGCAGGCTAGAATCCTCTGGAAACACCATATATTTT	CASRLESSGNTIYF
TRBD2	NA	TRBJ2-3	TRBV7-8	TGTGCCAGCAGCTCCCGGACTAGCGGGGGTTCTACTACGCAGTATTTT	CASSSRTSGGSTTQYF
TRBD1	NA	TRBJ1-4	TRBV7-8	TGTGCCAGCAGCTTTCCACAGGGGCCGAGTGAAAAACTGTTTTTT	CASSFPQGPSEKLFF
TRBD2	NA	TRBJ2-3	TRBV11-2	TGTGCCAGCAGCTTAGATGGGACTAGCGGGAGGGTAGATACGCAGTATTTT	CASSLDGTSGRVDTQYF
TRBD1	NA	TRBJ2-1	TRBV7-8	TGTGCCAGCAGCTTGACAGGGATCGACAATGAGCAGTTCTTC	CASSLTGIDNEQFF
NA	NA	TRBJ2-7	TRBV18	TGTGCCAGCTCACCAGGCAGGGTCTACGAGCAGTACTTC	CASSPGRVYEQYF
NA	NA	TRBJ1-1	TRBV27	TGTGCCAGCAGTTTTGGCAGGGAAAACACTGAAGCTTTCTTT	CASSFGRENTEAFF
NA	NA	TRBJ1-2	TRBV29-1	TGCAGCGTAAAGGACAGAGACCTTCGGAGTTTCGGCTACACCTTC	CSVKDRDLRSFGYTF
TRBD1	NA	TRBJ1-1	TRBV3-1/TRBV3-2	TGTGCCAGCAGCCATTGGGACAGGAACACTGAAGCTTTCTTT	CASSHWDRNTEAFF
TRBD2	NA	TRBJ2-5	TRBV28	TGTGCCAGCAGCCTCACGGGAGGGTGGGAGACCCAGTACTTC	CASSLTGGWETQYF
NA	once	TRBJ2-2	TRBV28	TGTGCCAGCGGCACAGGGAACTTTTACACCGGGGAGCTGTTTTTT	CASGTGNFYTGELFF
TRBD2	NA	TRBJ2-5	TRBV18	TGTGCCAGCTCCCCCGGACTAGGAGGGAGGGAGACCCAGTACTTC	CASSPGLGGRETQYF
TRBD1	NA	TRBJ2-7	TRBV28	TGTGCCAGCAAAATAGGACAGGGTGTCTCCTACGAGCAGTACTTC	CASKIGQGVSYEQYF
NA	NA	TRBJ2-1	TRBV10-3	TGTGCCATCAGTGACTTTCTAGCGACGGATGAGCAGTTCTTC	CAISDFLATDEQFF
NA	few	TRBJ1-3	TRBV6-5	TGTGCCAGCAGTTACACCCCTGGGGGGTCTGGAAACACCATATATTTT	CASSYTPGGSGNTIYF
TRBD1	NA	TRBJ1-6	TRBV5-6	TGTGCCAGCAGCTCCAGGGGGAAAAGGAATTCACCCCTCCACTTT	CASSSRGKRNSPLHF
NA	NA	TRBJ1-2	TRBV28	TGTGCCAGCAGCTCCTCGTCCTTAGCTAACTATGGCTACACCTTC	CASSSSSLANYGYTF
NA	NA	TRBJ1-5	TRBV3-1/TRBV3-2	TGTGCCAGCAGCCGCGGACACCTCAAGAATCAGCCCCAGCATTTT	CASSRGHLKNQPQHF